The sequence of this TCR beta chain was determined in a study of CD8 T cells in Susac syndrome. In the study overall: When blood was drawn, the patients with Susac syndrome were therapy-naive, on corticosteroids, or on intravenous immunoglobulin alone. The study's findings and limits: Acknowledgment was made by the study that its TCR sequencing and HLA analysis involved a relatively small number of individuals.

The diagnostic criteria were recently defined, and patients with Susac syndrome met them for definite or probable disease. The CDR3 is 13 amino acids. V trimming: 6 bases; J trimming: 5 bases; junction bases outside the gene matches: 8. CDR1 and CDR2 from the germline V gene are GTSNPN and SVGIG (reference sequence). On this clonotype itself: No antigen is known for it.

Random hexamers primed reverse transcription of about 0.45 to 1 ug RNA. Across 54 Vbeta and 13 Jbeta, TCR beta CDR3 was amplified with immunoSEQ multiplex PCR. TCRdb reprocessed the immunoSEQ multiplex PCR reads with MiXCR, giving one entry per CDR3 protein. The sample lists over 150,000 distinct CDR3 sequences, about 94% occurring once. The rearrangement links TRBV30 to TRBJ2-7; 9 bases fit TRBD1. Input material: CD4+ T cells from PBMCs. The receptor's source is a human donor with Susac syndrome. The CDR3 loop reads CACTGTGMHEQYF. The CDR3 DNA reads as TGTGCCTGTACCGGGACAGGGATGCACGAGCAGTACTTC.